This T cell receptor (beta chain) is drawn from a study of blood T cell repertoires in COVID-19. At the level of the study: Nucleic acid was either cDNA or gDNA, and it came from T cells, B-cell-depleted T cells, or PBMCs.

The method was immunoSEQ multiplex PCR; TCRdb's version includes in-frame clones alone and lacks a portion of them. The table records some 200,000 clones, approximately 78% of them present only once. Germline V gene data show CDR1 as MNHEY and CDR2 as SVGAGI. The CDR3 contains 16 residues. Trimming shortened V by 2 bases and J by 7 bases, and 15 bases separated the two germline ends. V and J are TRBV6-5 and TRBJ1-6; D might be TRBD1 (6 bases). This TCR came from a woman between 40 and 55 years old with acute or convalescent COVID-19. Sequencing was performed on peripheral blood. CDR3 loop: CASSYSGGSPNSPLHF. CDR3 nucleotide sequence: TGTGCCAGCAGTTACAGCGGGGGCAGCCCAAATTCACCCCTCCACTTT.